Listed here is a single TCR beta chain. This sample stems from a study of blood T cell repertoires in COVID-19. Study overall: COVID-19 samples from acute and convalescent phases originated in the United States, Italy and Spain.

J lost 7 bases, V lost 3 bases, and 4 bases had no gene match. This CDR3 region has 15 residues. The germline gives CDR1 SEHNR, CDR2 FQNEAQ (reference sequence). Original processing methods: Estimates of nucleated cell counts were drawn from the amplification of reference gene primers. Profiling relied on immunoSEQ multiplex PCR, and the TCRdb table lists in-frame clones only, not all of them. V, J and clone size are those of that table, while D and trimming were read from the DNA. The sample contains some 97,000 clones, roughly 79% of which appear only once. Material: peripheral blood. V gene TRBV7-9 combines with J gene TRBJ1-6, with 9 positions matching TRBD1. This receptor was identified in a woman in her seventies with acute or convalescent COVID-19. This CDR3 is CASSFTDRGNSPLHF. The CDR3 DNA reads TGTGCCAGCAGCTTCACCGACAGGGGGAATTCACCCCTCCACTTT.